The T cell receptor beta chain under discussion was sequenced for a study of T cells in Graves' hyperthyroidism and ophthalmopathy. Exclusion criteria comprised uncontrolled infection, other autoimmune disease, pregnancy or lactation. The authors took PBMCs from 7.5 to 10 ml fresh peripheral blood. This clonotype was observed at least ten times. Amplification yielded TCR beta CDR3 regions, with RNA transcripts as the source. The TCR CDR3 first-round RT-PCR relied on the HTBI primer set. TCRdb used MiXCR to reprocess the multiplex PCR reads, holding one entry per CDR3 protein. The table lists 500,000 or so distinct CDR3 sequences, about 15% of them singletons, with 17% in the top ten. Germline CDR1 is KGHSH and CDR2 is LQKENI. The length of the CDR3 is 14 residues. V lost 3 bases, J lost 2 bases, and 11 bases lay in between.

The sequence derives from a woman between 18 and 29 years old with Graves' ophthalmopathy. The genes are TRBV18 and TRBJ2-7, with D hard to call. The sample comprised blood. Written as DNA, the CDR3 is TGTGCCAGCTCACCGGACCACGGACCCTACGAGCAGTACTTC. This translates into CASSPDHGPYEQYF. The whole variable domain, filled in from reference TRBV18 and TRBJ2-7, reads NAGVMQNPRHLVRRRGQEARLRCSPMKGHSHVYWYRQLPEEGLKFMVYLQKENIIDESGMPKERFSAEFPKEGPSILRIQQVVRGDSAAYFCASSPDHGPYEQYFGPGTRLTVT.